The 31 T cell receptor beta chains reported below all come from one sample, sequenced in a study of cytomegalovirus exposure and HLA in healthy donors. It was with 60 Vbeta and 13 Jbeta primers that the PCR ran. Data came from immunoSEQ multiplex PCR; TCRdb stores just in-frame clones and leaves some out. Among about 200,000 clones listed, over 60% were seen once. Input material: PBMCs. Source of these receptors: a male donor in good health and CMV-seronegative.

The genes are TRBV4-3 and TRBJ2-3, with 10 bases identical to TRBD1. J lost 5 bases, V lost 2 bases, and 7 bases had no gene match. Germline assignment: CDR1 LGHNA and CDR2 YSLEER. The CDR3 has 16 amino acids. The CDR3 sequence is CASSQILDRGGDTQYF. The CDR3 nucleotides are TGCGCCAGCAGCCAAATTTTGGACAGGGGGGGAGATACGCAGTATTTT.

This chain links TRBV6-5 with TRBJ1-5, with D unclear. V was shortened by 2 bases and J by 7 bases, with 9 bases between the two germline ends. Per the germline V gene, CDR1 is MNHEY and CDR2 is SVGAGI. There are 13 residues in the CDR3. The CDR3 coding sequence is TGTGCCAGCAGTTACAGGGCGGGACAGCCCCAGCATTTT. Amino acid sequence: CASSYRAGQPQHF.

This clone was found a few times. CDR3 amino acids: CAISESSASGDNNEQFF. The CDR3 region has the DNA TGTGCCATCAGTGAGTCGTCGGCTAGCGGGGACAACAATGAGCAGTTCTTC. This chain uses TRBV10-3 with TRBJ2-1, with 9 nucleotides matching TRBD2. Germline loops: CDR1 ENHRY, CDR2 SYGVKD. CDR3 length equals 17 residues. The V gene end was trimmed by 0 bases and the J gene end by 5 bases; junction bases not matched to a gene: 8.

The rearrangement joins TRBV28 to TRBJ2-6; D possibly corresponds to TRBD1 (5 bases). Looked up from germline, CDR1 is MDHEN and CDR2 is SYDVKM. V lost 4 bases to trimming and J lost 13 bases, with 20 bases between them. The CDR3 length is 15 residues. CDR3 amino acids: CASSSHRLGGRVLTF. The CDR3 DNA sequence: TGTGCCAGCAGTTCTCACAGGCTCGGTGGTAGGGTCCTGACTTTC.

The CDR3 region is CASSQIGVREQYF. The CDR3 DNA reads TGTGCCAGCAGTCAGATAGGAGTACGGGAGCAGTACTTC. V gene TRBV6-5 combines with J gene TRBJ2-7; D is unclear. This CDR3 contains 13 residues. The germline V gene has CDR1 MNHEY and CDR2 SVGAGI. V shed 5 bases and J shed 7 bases, with 15 bases lying between them.

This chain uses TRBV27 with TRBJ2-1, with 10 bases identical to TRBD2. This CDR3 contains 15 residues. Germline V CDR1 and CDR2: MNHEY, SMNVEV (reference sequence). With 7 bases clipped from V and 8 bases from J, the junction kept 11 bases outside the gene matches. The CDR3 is CASNTAGGSVDEQFF. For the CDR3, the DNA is TGTGCCAGCAACACAGCGGGAGGGTCTGTCGATGAGCAGTTCTTC.

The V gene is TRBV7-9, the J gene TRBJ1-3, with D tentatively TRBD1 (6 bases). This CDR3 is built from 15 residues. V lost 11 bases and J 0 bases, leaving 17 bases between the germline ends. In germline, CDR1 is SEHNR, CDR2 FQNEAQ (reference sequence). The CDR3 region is CADEQGPGSGNTIYF. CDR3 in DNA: TGTGCCGATGAGCAGGGGCCAGGCTCTGGAAACACCATATATTTT.

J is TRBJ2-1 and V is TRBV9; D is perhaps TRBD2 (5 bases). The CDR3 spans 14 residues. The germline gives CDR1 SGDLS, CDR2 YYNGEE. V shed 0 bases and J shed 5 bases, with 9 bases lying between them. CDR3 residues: CASSVVGKDNEQFF. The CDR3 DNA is TGTGCCAGCAGCGTAGTCGGGAAGGACAATGAGCAGTTCTTC. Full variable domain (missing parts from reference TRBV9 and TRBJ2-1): DSGVTQTPKHLITATGQRVTLRCSPRSGDLSVYWYQQSLDQGLQFLIQYYNGEERAKGNILERFSAQQFPDLHSELNLSSLELGDSALYFCASSVVGKDNEQFFGPGTRLTVL.

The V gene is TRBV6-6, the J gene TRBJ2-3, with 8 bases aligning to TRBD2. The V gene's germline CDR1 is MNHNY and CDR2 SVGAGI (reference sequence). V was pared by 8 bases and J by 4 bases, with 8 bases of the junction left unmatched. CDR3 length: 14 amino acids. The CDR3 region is CASWVAGQADTQYF. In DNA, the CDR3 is TGTGCCAGCTGGGTAGCGGGGCAGGCAGATACGCAGTATTTT.

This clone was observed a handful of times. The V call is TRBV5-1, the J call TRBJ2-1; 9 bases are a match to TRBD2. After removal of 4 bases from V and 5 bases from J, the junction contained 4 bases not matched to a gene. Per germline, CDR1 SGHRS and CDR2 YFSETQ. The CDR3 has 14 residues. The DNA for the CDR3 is TGCGCCAGCAGCACGTGGACTAGCGACAATGAGCAGTTCTTC. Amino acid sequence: CASSTWTSDNEQFF.

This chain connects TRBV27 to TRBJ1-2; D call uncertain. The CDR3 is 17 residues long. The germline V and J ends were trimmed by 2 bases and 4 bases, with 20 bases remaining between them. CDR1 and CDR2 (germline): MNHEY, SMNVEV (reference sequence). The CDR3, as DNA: TGTGCCAGCAGTTTAGTGGGGAGCCAGGCCGGTCGCTATGGCTACACCTTC. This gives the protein CASSLVGSQAGRYGYTF.

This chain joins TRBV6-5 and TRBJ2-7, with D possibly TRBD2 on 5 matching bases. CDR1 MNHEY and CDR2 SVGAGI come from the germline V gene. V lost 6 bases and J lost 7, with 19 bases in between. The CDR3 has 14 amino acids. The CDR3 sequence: CASSKTAEVREQYF. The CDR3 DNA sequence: TGTGCCAGCAGCAAAACAGCGGAGGTACGGGAGCAGTACTTC.

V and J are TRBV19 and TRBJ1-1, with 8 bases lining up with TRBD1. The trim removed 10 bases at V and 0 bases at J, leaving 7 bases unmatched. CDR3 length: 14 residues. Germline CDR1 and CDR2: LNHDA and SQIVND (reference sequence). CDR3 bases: TGTGCCACCCGGACAGGGCCCATGAACACTGAAGCTTTCTTT. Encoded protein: CATRTGPMNTEAFF.

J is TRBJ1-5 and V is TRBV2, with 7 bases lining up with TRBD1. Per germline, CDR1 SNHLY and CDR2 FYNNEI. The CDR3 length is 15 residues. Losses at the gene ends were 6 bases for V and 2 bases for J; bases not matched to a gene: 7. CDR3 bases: TGTGCCAGCAGGGGGGACAGTCAAGGCAATCAGCCCCAGCATTTT. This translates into CASRGDSQGNQPQHF.

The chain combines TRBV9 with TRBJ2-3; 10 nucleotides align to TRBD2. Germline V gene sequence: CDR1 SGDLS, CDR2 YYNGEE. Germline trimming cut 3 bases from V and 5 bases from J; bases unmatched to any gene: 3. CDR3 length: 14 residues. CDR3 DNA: TGTGCCAGCAGCGCTAGCGGGAGACAAGATACGCAGTATTTT. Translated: CASSASGRQDTQYF.

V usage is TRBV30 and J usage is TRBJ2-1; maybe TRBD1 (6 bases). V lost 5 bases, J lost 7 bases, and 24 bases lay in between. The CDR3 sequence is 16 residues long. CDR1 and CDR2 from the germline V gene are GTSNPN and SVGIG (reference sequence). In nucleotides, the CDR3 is TGTGCCTGGTACCCCCTGGACAGTTCAAGGGGGAATGAGCAGTTCTTC. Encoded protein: CAWYPLDSSRGNEQFF. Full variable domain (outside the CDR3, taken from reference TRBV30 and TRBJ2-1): SQTIHQWPATLVQPVGSPLSLECTVEGTSNPNLYWYRQAAGRGLQLLFYSVGIGQISSEVPQNLSASRPQDRQFILSSKKLLLSDSGFYLCAWYPLDSSRGNEQFFGPGTRLTVL.

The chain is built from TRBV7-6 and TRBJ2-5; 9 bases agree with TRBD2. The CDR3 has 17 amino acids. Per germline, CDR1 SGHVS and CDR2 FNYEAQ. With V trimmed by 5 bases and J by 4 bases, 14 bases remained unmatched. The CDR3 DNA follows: TGTGCCAGCAGCCGAGCACCCTTTCTAGCGGGGTTAGAGACCCAGTACTTC. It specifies CASSRAPFLAGLETQYF.

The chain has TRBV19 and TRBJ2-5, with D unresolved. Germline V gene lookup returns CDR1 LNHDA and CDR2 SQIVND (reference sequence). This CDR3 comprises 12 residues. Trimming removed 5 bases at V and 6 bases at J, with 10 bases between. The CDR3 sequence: CASSWADKTQYF. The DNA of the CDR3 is TGTGCCAGTAGTTGGGCAGATAAGACCCAGTACTTC.

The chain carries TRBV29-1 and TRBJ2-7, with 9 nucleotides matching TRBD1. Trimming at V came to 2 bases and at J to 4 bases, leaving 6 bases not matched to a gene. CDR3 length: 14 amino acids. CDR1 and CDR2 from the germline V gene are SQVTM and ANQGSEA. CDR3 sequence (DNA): TGCAGCGTTGAATCAACAGGGGGCAAGTACGAGCAGTACTTC. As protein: CSVESTGGKYEQYF.

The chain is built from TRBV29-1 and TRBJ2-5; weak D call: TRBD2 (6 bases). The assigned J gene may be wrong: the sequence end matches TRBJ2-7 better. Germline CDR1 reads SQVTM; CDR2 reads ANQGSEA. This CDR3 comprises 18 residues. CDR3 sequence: CSVELGLGRDFDSYEQYF. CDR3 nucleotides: TGCAGCGTTGAACTGGGCCTAGGCCGGGACTTTGACTCATACGAGCAGTACTTC.

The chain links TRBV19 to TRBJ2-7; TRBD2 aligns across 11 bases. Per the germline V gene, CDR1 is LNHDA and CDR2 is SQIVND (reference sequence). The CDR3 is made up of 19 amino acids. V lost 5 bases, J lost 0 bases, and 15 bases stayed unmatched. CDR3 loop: CASSFRLAGLPGSSYEQYF. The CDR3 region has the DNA TGTGCCAGTAGTTTTCGACTAGCGGGACTACCCGGATCCTCCTACGAGCAGTACTTC. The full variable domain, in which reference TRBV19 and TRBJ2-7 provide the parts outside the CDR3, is DGGITQSPKYLFRKEGQNVTLSCEQNLNHDAMYWYRQDPGQGLRLIYYSQIVNDFQKGDIAEGYSVSREKKESFPLTVTSAQKNPTAFYLCASSFRLAGLPGSSYEQYFGPGTRLTVT.

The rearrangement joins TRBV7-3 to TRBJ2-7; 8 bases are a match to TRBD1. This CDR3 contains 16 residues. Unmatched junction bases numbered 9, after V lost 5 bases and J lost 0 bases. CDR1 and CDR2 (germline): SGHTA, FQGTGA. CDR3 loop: CASSPQPGTGSYEQYF. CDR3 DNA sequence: TGTGCCAGCAGCCCCCAGCCCGGGACAGGCTCCTACGAGCAGTACTTC.

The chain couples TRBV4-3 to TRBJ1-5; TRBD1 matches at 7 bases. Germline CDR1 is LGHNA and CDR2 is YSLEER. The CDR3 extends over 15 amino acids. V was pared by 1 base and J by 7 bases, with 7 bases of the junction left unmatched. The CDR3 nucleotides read TGCGCCAGCAGCCAAGTTTACAGGGGCCTACAGCCCCAGCATTTT. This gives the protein CASSQVYRGLQPQHF.

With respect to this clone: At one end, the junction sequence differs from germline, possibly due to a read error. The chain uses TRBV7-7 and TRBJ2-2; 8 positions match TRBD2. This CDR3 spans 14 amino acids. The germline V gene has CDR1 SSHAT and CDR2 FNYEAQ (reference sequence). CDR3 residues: CASSWTGGAGELFF. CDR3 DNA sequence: TGTGCTAGCAGCTGGACGGGAGGGGCCGGGGAGCTGTTTTTT.

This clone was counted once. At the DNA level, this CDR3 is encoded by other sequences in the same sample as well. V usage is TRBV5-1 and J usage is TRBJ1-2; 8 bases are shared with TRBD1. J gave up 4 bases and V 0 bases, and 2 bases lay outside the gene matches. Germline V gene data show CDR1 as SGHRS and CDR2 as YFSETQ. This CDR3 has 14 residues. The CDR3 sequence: CASSLEQGGYGYTF. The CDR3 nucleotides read TGCGCCAGCAGCTTGGAACAGGGGGGCTATGGCTACACCTTC. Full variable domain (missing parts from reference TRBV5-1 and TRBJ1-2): KAGVTQTPRYLIKTRGQQVTLSCSPISGHRSVSWYQQTPGQGLQFLFEYFSETQRNKGNFPGRFSGRQFSNSRSEMNVSTLELGDSALYLCASSLEQGGYGYTFGSGTRLTVV.

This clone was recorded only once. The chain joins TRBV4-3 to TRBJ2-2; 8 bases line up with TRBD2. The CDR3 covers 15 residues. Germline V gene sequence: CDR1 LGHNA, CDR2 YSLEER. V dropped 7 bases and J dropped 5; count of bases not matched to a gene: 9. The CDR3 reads CASKTTGLETGELFF. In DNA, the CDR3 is TGCGCCAGCAAAACAACGGGACTAGAGACCGGGGAGCTGTTTTTT.

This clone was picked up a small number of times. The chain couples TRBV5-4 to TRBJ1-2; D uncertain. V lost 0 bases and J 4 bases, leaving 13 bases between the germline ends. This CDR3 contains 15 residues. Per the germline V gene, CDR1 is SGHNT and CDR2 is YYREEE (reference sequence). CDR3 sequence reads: CASSLGGRGPYGYTF. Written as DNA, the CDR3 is TGTGCCAGCAGCTTGGGTGGCCGGGGTCCCTATGGCTACACCTTC.

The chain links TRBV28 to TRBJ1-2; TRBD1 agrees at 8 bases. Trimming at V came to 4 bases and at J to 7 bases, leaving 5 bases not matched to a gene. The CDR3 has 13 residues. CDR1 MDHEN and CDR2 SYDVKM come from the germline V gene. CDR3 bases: TGTGCCAGCAGTTCTCCAGGGGGCGGTGGCTACACCTTC. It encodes CASSSPGGGGYTF.

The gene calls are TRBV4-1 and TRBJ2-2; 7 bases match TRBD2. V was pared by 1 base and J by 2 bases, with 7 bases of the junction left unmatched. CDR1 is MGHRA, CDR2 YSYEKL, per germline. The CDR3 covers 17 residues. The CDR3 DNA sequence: TGCGCCAGCAGCCAAGGGATTGCGGGGGTCAACACCGGGGAGCTGTTTTTT. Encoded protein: CASSQGIAGVNTGELFF.

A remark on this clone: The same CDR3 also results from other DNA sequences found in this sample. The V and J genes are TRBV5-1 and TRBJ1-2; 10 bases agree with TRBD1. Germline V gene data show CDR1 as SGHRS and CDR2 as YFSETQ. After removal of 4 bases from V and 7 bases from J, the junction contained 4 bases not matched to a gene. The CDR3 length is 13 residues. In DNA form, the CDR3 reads TGCGCCAGCAGCAGGGACAGGGGCAGTGGCTACACCTTC. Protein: CASSRDRGSGYTF.

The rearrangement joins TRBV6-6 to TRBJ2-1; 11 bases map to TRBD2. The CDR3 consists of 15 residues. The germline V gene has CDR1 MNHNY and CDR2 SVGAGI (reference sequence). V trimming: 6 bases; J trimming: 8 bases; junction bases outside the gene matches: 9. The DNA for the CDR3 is TGTGCCAGCAGGGTTAGCGGGAGGGCCGGGGATGAGCAGTTCTTC. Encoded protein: CASRVSGRAGDEQFF.